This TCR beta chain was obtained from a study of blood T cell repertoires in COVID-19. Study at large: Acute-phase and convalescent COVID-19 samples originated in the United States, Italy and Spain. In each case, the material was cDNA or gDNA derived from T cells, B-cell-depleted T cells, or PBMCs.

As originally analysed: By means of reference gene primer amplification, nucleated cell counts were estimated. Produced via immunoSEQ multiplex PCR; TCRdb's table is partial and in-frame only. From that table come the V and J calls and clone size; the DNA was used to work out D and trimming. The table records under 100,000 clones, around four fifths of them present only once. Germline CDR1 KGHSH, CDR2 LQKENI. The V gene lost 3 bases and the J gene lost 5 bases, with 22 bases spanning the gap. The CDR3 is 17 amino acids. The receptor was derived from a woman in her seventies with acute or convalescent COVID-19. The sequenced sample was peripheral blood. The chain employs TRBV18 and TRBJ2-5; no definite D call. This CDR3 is CASSPKALGSLGETQYF. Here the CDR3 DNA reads TGTGCCAGCTCACCCAAGGCTTTAGGATCCCTCGGGGAGACCCAGTACTTC.